This TCR beta chain was documented in a study of blood T cell repertoires in COVID-19. Only in-frame clones appear in the TCRdb table, and some are missing; sequencing was by immunoSEQ multiplex PCR. Of fewer than 85,000 clones in the sample, more than 65% were seen once. The CDR3 is 11 residues long. Trimming shortened V by 8 bases and J by 9 bases, and 13 bases separated the two germline ends. CDR1 MNHEY and CDR2 SVGAGI come from the germline V gene. The specimen sequenced was peripheral blood. This sequence originates from a woman at least 80 years old with active or convalescent COVID-19. The V gene is TRBV6-5, the J gene TRBJ1-2, with D unresolved. The CDR3 coding sequence is TGTGCCAGCGGGAGGGATTCGAGCTACACCTTC. It yields the protein CASGRDSSYTF.